This is a list of T cell receptor beta chains from one sample in a study of cytomegalovirus exposure and HLA in healthy donors. TCRdb's table, derived via immunoSEQ multiplex PCR, lists solely in-frame clones and lacks some. The sample has a few hundred thousand clones, roughly 84% seen once. Sequenced sample: PBMCs. The receptor source for this set is a girl aged 5-17 years in good health and CMV-seronegative. Each CDR3 is given with its conserved first and last residue. A D gene is named only where the DNA matches it firmly. Expanded clones are given a class, and other clones once, few, many or no size at all.

clone_size: -
v_call: TRBV29-1
d_call: -
j_call: TRBJ1-2
cdr3_aa: CSVPPNSRNGYTF
cdr3_nt: TGCAGCGTTCCCCCCAACAGTCGGAATGGCTACACCTTC

clone_size: few
v_call: TRBV5-6
d_call: -
j_call: TRBJ1-2
cdr3_aa: CASSSFYGYTF
cdr3_nt: TGTGCCAGCAGCAGCTTCTATGGCTACACCTTC

clone_size: -
v_call: TRBV7-2
d_call: TRBD1
j_call: TRBJ2-7
cdr3_aa: CASSGRDRAYEQYF
cdr3_nt: TGTGCCAGCAGCGGCAGGGACAGGGCCTACGAGCAGTACTTC

clone_size: -
v_call: TRBV6-5
d_call: -
j_call: TRBJ2-1
cdr3_aa: CATNRTPYNEQFF
cdr3_nt: TGTGCCACCAACAGAACACCCTACAATGAGCAGTTCTTC

clone_size: -
v_call: TRBV28
d_call: TRBD1
j_call: TRBJ2-7
cdr3_aa: CASSLGQGGEQYF
cdr3_nt: TGTGCCAGCAGTTTAGGACAGGGCGGTGAGCAGTACTTC

clone_size: -
v_call: TRBV27
d_call: -
j_call: TRBJ2-3
cdr3_aa: CASSFSRVSTDTQYF
cdr3_nt: TGTGCCAGCAGTTTTTCGCGGGTATCGACAGATACGCAGTATTTT

clone_size: -
v_call: TRBV4-1
d_call: -
j_call: TRBJ2-7
cdr3_aa: CASSQGSSGDLYEQYF
cdr3_nt: TGCGCCAGCAGCCAAGGATCCTCAGGGGACCTCTACGAGCAGTACTTC

clone_size: -
v_call: TRBV7-9
d_call: -
j_call: TRBJ2-1
cdr3_aa: CASSGGSYNEQFF
cdr3_nt: TGTGCCAGCTCTGGCGGCTCCTACAATGAGCAGTTCTTC

clone_size: -
v_call: TRBV6-6
d_call: -
j_call: TRBJ1-4
cdr3_aa: CASSYGGPSNEKLFF
cdr3_nt: TGTGCCAGCAGTTACGGTGGGCCGAGTAATGAAAAACTGTTTTTT

clone_size: few
v_call: TRBV19
d_call: -
j_call: TRBJ2-7
cdr3_aa: CASSSGRGEQYF
cdr3_nt: TGTGCCAGTAGTAGCGGCCGGGGCGAGCAGTACTTC

clone_size: once
v_call: TRBV27
d_call: -
j_call: TRBJ2-1
cdr3_aa: CASRRGAGDEQFF
cdr3_nt: TGTGCCAGCAGGCGGGGCGCGGGCGATGAGCAGTTCTTC

clone_size: -
v_call: TRBV7-2
d_call: TRBD1
j_call: TRBJ2-1
cdr3_aa: CASSLGPGTGRRNEQFF
cdr3_nt: TGTGCCAGCAGCTTAGGTCCCGGGACAGGGAGGAGGAATGAGCAGTTCTTC

clone_size: -
v_call: TRBV28
d_call: TRBD2
j_call: TRBJ2-7
cdr3_aa: CASSPRTSGYEQYF
cdr3_nt: TGTGCCAGCAGCCCAAGGACTAGCGGATACGAGCAGTACTTC

clone_size: -
v_call: TRBV7-9
d_call: TRBD2
j_call: TRBJ2-1
cdr3_aa: CASSLSGRPRGYNEQFF
cdr3_nt: TGTGCCAGCAGCCTTAGCGGGAGACCCCGTGGTTACAATGAGCAGTTCTTC

clone_size: -
v_call: TRBV27
d_call: TRBD2
j_call: TRBJ2-1
cdr3_aa: CASSFTYSLGLSYNEQFF
cdr3_nt: TGTGCCAGCAGTTTTACGTATAGTTTGGGACTATCATACAATGAGCAGTTCTTC

clone_size: -
v_call: TRBV7-9
d_call: -
j_call: TRBJ2-7
cdr3_aa: CASASKKYEQYF
cdr3_nt: TGTGCCAGCGCCTCTAAAAAGTACGAGCAGTACTTC

clone_size: -
v_call: TRBV28
d_call: TRBD1
j_call: TRBJ1-5
cdr3_aa: CASSRGQGGNQPQHF
cdr3_nt: TGTGCCAGCAGCAGGGGACAGGGCGGCAATCAGCCCCAGCATTTT

clone_size: -
v_call: TRBV9
d_call: -
j_call: TRBJ2-3
cdr3_aa: CASSVSQGSPDTQYF
cdr3_nt: TGTGCCAGCAGCGTATCCCAGGGTAGTCCAGATACGCAGTATTTT

clone_size: -
v_call: TRBV28
d_call: -
j_call: TRBJ1-5
cdr3_aa: CASSSDEGDDQPQHF
cdr3_nt: TGTGCCAGCAGTTCAGACGAGGGGGATGATCAGCCCCAGCATTTT

clone_size: -
v_call: TRBV7-9
d_call: -
j_call: TRBJ2-3
cdr3_aa: CASWGGRSTDTQYF
cdr3_nt: TGTGCCAGCTGGGGGGGCCGTAGCACAGATACGCAGTATTTT

clone_size: few
v_call: TRBV5-4
d_call: TRBD2
j_call: TRBJ2-7
cdr3_aa: CASSLGGRARYEQYF
cdr3_nt: TGTGCCAGCAGCTTGGGCGGGAGGGCCAGGTACGAGCAGTACTTC

clone_size: -
v_call: TRBV4-3
d_call: TRBD2
j_call: TRBJ2-1
cdr3_aa: CASSQDSTSGVYNEQFF
cdr3_nt: TGCGCCAGCAGCCAAGATAGTACTAGCGGGGTCTACAATGAGCAGTTCTTC

clone_size: -
v_call: TRBV2
d_call: TRBD2
j_call: TRBJ2-1
cdr3_aa: CASSVGELAGGRQFF
cdr3_nt: TGTGCCAGCAGTGTTGGGGAACTAGCGGGCGGCAGGCAGTTCTTC

clone_size: -
v_call: TRBV10-2
d_call: -
j_call: TRBJ1-1
cdr3_aa: CASSGTGVNTEAFF
cdr3_nt: TGCGCCAGCAGTGGAACGGGGGTTAACACTGAAGCTTTCTTT

clone_size: -
v_call: TRBV10-3
d_call: -
j_call: TRBJ1-1
cdr3_aa: CATARDTNTEAFF
cdr3_nt: TGTGCCACGGCCCGGGACACGAACACTGAAGCTTTCTTT

clone_size: -
v_call: TRBV19
d_call: TRBD1
j_call: TRBJ2-2
cdr3_aa: CASSMVLTGDGGELFF
cdr3_nt: TGTGCCAGTAGTATGGTCCTTACAGGGGACGGCGGGGAGCTGTTTTTT

clone_size: -
v_call: TRBV28
d_call: -
j_call: TRBJ2-1
cdr3_aa: CASTLWSIYNEQFF
cdr3_nt: TGTGCCAGCACCCTCTGGAGCATTTACAATGAGCAGTTCTTC

clone_size: -
v_call: TRBV5-4
d_call: -
j_call: TRBJ1-1
cdr3_aa: CASSRLDRLDNTEAFF
cdr3_nt: TGTGCCAGCAGCCGCCTTGACAGGTTGGATAACACTGAAGCTTTCTTT

clone_size: -
v_call: TRBV28
d_call: TRBD1
j_call: TRBJ2-1
cdr3_aa: CASSSNWDRSSYNEQFF
cdr3_nt: TGTGCCAGCAGTTCCAACTGGGACAGAAGCTCCTACAATGAGCAGTTCTTC